This T cell receptor beta chain derives from a study of shared clonotypes between healthy human individuals. Measured with immunoSEQ multiplex PCR; TCRdb has only the in-frame clones, and not every one. The data show roughly 1,500,000 clones, 97% to 99% seen once. V lost 5 bases and J lost 4; bases outside the gene matches: 5. The CDR3 covers 14 residues. In germline, CDR1 is SEHNR, CDR2 FQNEAQ (reference sequence). This clone has a single count. What was sequenced was naive CD4+ T cells sorted from blood. Subset in this sample: CD45RA+ positively selected. The clonotype was recovered from a man aged 25 to 45 in good health. This chain links TRBV7-9 with TRBJ2-7; 10 bases are shared with TRBD1. The CDR3 bases are TGTGCCAGCAGCGACAGGGGGCGCGAGTACGAGCAGTACTTC. Amino acids: CASSDRGREYEQYF.